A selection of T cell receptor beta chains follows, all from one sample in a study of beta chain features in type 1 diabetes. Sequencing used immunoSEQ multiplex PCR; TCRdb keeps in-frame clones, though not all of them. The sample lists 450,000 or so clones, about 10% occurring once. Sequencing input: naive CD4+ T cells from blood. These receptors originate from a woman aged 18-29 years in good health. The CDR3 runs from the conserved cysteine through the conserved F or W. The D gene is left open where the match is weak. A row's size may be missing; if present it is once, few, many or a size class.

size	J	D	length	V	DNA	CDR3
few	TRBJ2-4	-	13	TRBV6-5	TGTGCCATCTCCCTCTACAGGGAAGGCATTCAGTACTTC	CAISLYREGIQYF
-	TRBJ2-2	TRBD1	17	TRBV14	TGTGCCAGCAGCCAAGATCTTGGACAGGTCAAAGGAAGGGAGCTGTTTTTT	CASSQDLGQVKGRELFF
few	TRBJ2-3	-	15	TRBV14	TGTGCCAGCAGCCCCTTCCACACACACACAGATACGCAGTATTTT	CASSPFHTHTDTQYF
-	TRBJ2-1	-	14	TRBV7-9	TGTGCCAGCAGCTTAGAACTAGCAAGGAATGAGCAGTTCTTC	CASSLELARNEQFF
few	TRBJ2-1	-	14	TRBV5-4	TGTGCCAGCAGCTTGTCCGGGAGAGGCGATGAGCAGTTCTTC	CASSLSGRGDEQFF
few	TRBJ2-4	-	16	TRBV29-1	TGCAGCGTTCGCCTATCAAAGGGTCTAGCCAAAAACATTCAGTACTTC	CSVRLSKGLAKNIQYF
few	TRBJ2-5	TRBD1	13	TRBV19	TGTGCCAGTAGCTTGGACAGGGAAGAGACCCAGTACTTC	CASSLDREETQYF
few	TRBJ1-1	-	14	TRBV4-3	TGCGCCAGCAGCCACTTACAGAGAATGACTGAAGCTTTCTTT	CASSHLQRMTEAFF
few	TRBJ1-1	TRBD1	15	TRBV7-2	TGTGCCAGCAGCTTAACGCAGGGGGCGGACACTGAAGCTTTCTTT	CASSLTQGADTEAFF
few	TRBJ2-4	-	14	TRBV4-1	TGCGCCAGCAGCCGAGACATGGCCAAAAACATTCAGTACTTC	CASSRDMAKNIQYF
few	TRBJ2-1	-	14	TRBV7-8	TGTGCCAGCAGCTTAGCGCGGATTACAAGGGAGCAGTTCTTC	CASSLARITREQFF
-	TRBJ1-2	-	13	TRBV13	TGTGCCAGCAGCCGAGTAGGAGGCTATGGCTACACCTTC	CASSRVGGYGYTF
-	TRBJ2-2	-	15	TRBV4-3	TGCGCCAGCAGCCTCACAGGGGAGGACACCGGGGAGCTGTTTTTT	CASSLTGEDTGELFF
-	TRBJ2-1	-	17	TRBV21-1	TGTGCCAGCAGCAAGAGGAGTACTAGCGGAGAACACAATGAGCAGTTCTTC	CASSKRSTSGEHNEQFF
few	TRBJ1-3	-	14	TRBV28	TGTGCCAGTGCGACCTACAGCTCTGGAAACACCATATATTTT	CASATYSSGNTIYF
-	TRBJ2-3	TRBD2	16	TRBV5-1	TGCGCCAGCAGCCACACAAGACTAGCGAGGCAAGATACGCAGTATTTT	CASSHTRLARQDTQYF
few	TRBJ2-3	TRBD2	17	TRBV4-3	TGCGCCAGCAGCCAACTACCTAGCGGGGGGGGCACAGATACGCAGTATTTT	CASSQLPSGGGTDTQYF
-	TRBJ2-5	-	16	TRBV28	TGTGCCAGCAGTCCTAACCTTCGGACAGCGCAAGAGACCCAGTACTTC	CASSPNLRTAQETQYF
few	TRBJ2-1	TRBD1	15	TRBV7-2	TGTGCCAGCAGATTTACAGGGGGCGCCTACAATGAGCAGTTCTTC	CASRFTGGAYNEQFF
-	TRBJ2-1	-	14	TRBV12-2	TGTGCAAGTCGCTTCAACCATTACCGGGATGAGCAGTTCTTC	CASRFNHYRDEQFF
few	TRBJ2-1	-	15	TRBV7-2	TGTGCCAGCAGCTTAGCGGGAGTCGGGTACAATGAGCAGTTCTTC	CASSLAGVGYNEQFF
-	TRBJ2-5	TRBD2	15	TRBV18	TGTGCCAGCTCACCGGCTAGCGGGGGTCAAGAGACCCAGTACTTC	CASSPASGGQETQYF